The 3 T cell receptor beta chains presented below share a single source sample, sequenced in a study of vaccination effects on CD4 cells after COVID-19. These receptors have no known antigen. The authors isolated CD4+ T cells after roughly eleven days of culture. The repertoire was sequenced with immunoSEQ multiplex PCR; TCRdb's copy has only in-frame clones and lacks some. The sample holds roughly 48,000 clones, roughly three fifths seen once. Material: CD4+ T cells from PBMCs cultured without peptide, obtained before COVID-19 vaccination. The receptors come from a human donor who received a COVID-19 vaccine.

This clone has only a few counts. The genes are TRBV11-3 and TRBJ1-1; D is perhaps TRBD1 (6 bases). V was pared by 0 bases and J by 5 bases, with 7 bases between. From germline, CDR1 is SGHNT and CDR2 YENEEA. The CDR3 sequence is 13 residues long. CDR3 sequence: CASSLERGTEAFF. The CDR3 DNA follows: TGTGCCAGCAGCTTAGAAAGGGGGACTGAAGCTTTCTTT.

This clone was counted between two and nine times. The chain joins TRBV7-9 to TRBJ1-1, with a tentative D call TRBD1 (6 bases). V was pared by 5 bases and J by 1 base, with 17 bases between. Per the germline V gene, CDR1 is SEHNR and CDR2 is FQNEAQ (reference sequence). The CDR3 totals 16 residues. Written as DNA, the CDR3 is TGTGCCAGCAGCCCCTTATTGACAGGTGGGAACACTGAAGCTTTCTTT. Translation gives CASSPLLTGGNTEAFF.

The rearrangement links TRBV4-3 to TRBJ2-7; 7 positions agree with TRBD2. V lost 4 bases to trimming and J lost 0 bases; unmatched junction nucleotides: 6. There are 15 residues in the CDR3. Looked up from germline, CDR1 is LGHNA and CDR2 is YSLEER. The CDR3 region has the DNA TGCGCCAGCAGCCGCGAGGGCGGGGGCTCCTACGAGCAGTACTTC. This codes for CASSREGGGSYEQYF.